The 8 T cell receptor beta chains in this list originate from one sample, sequenced in a study of human T cells and chemical hapten exposure. TCRdb passed the RACE reads through MiXCR, listing each CDR3 protein once. The sample holds fewer than 150,000 distinct CDR3 sequences, roughly 13% seen once. Time point of the sample: patch test 1, 2 weeks after DPC sensitization. The sample's treatment: therapeutic diphenylcyclopropenone sensitization with weekly scalp DPC. The sample consisted of whole blood, taken in connection with sensitization to the hapten diphenylcyclopropenone (DPC). The receptors derive from a man between 18 and 29 years old with alopecia areata. Some clones in this sample may be carry-over from other donors' samples.

This clonotype has only a few counts. V is TRBV7-6 and J is TRBJ2-1; the match to TRBD2 covers 9 bases. Germline CDR1 is SGHVS and CDR2 is FNYEAQ. This CDR3 has 18 residues. Trimming took 2 bases from V and 0 from J; bases not matched to a gene: 8. The DNA of the CDR3 is TGTGCCAGCAGCTTAAGAGCGGGGGGCCCGAGCTCCTACAATGAGCAGTTCTTC. Protein: CASSLRAGGPSSYNEQFF.

The J gene is TRBJ2-7, the V gene TRBV10-3; TRBD1 might be the D (6 bases). CDR1 and CDR2 (germline): ENHRY, SYGVKD. This CDR3 is 15 amino acids long. V was cut by 0 bases and J by 2 bases, with 11 bases left in between. The DNA of the CDR3 is TGTGCCATCAGTGAGTCTAAGGGGGTTACCTACGAGCAGTACTTC. Its protein is CAISESKGVTYEQYF.

This clonotype was found many times. The chain joins TRBV20-1 to TRBJ1-5; D is ambiguous. Germline CDR1 and CDR2: DFQATT and SNEGSKA (reference sequence). V gave up 4 bases and J gave up 4 bases, with 14 bases separating them. This CDR3 contains 14 residues. The CDR3 DNA follows: TGCAGTGCTATTGGTGGGCGGGGAAATCAGCCCCAGCATTTT. It encodes CSAIGGRGNQPQHF.

This clonotype was recorded a few times. The V call is TRBV21-1, the J call TRBJ2-3; TRBD1 is the table's D call and was not checked against the DNA. TRBV21-1 has pseudogene status. The CDR3 totals 24 residues. CDR3 loop: CASSKAPSSGTPKVSTVSTDTQYF. The CDR3 DNA follows: TGTGCCAGCAGCAAAGCCCCTTCCTCCGGGACCCCTAAAGTCAGTACCGTGAGCACAGATACGCAGTATTTT.

This clonotype was counted a few times. This rearrangement joins TRBV28 to TRBJ2-1; the D gene is possibly TRBD2 (5 bases). Per germline, CDR1 MDHEN and CDR2 SYDVKM. CDR3 length equals 11 residues. V lost 7 bases and J 15 bases, leaving 16 bases between the germline ends. CDR3 sequence (DNA): TGTGCCAGCACCCGAGAGGGATACGGGTTCTTC. The encoded protein is CASTREGYGFF.

This clonotype came up a few times. The rearrangement uses TRBV20-1 and TRBJ1-4; 8 bases agree with TRBD1. The V gene's germline CDR1 is DFQATT and CDR2 SNEGSKA (reference sequence). The CDR3 is made up of 14 amino acids. Trimming removed 0 bases from V and 8 bases from J; junction bases left unmatched: 5. CDR3 DNA sequence: TGCAGTGCTAGAGAAGGGGGACAGGTAGAAAAACTGTTTTTT. Its protein product is CSAREGGQVEKLFF.

J is TRBJ1-6 and V is TRBV2, with D hard to call. Trimming took 7 bases from V and 14 from J, leaving 15 bases between them. The CDR3 consists of 12 residues. Germline V lookup: CDR1 SNHLY, CDR2 FYNNEI. The CDR3 sequence is CASKQRLQALHF. The CDR3 DNA follows: TGTGCCAGCAAGCAGCGGCTCCAGGCCCTCCACTTT.

V and J are TRBV7-2 and TRBJ2-1, with a weak D call TRBD2 (6 bases). Germline-derived CDR1 and CDR2 are SGHTA and FQGNSA. The CDR3 length is 15 residues. Trimming removed 6 bases at V and 6 bases at J, with 18 bases between. This chain's CDR3 is CASRYRTGDFNEQFF. The CDR3 coding sequence is TGTGCCAGCAGATACAGGACGGGGGATTTCAATGAGCAGTTCTTC.